This T cell receptor (beta chain) was retrieved from a study of T cell responses to AZD1222 COVID-19 vaccine. On the study more broadly: Analysis merged second doses at about 4 or about 12 weeks. General study points: Seropositivity was recorded at baseline in only 6 or 7 AZD1222 recipients. Elevations in Spike-specific TCR breadth and depth followed administration of two AZD1222 doses. Epitopes outside B.1.351 and B.1.1.7 mutated regions reportedly drew nearly half of spike TCRs.

With regard to this clone: Its specificity is not known.

J was trimmed by 6 bases and V by 4 bases; bases with no gene match: 8. The germline V gene has CDR1 SGDLS and CDR2 YYNGEE. The CDR3 sequence is 14 residues long. Repertoires were generated with immunoSEQ multiplex PCR, while TCRdb's copy carries only in-frame clones and drops some. Here the sample spans over 100,000 clones, roughly nine tenths being singletons. J is TRBJ1-2 and V is TRBV9, with TRBD1 matching over 8 bases. The material sequenced was peripheral blood, taken on day 0 of AZD1222 vaccination. The clonotype comes from an adult in good health. The CDR3 nucleotides read TGTGCCAGCAGCATAGGGGCAGGGGGCGATGGCTACACCTTC. It codes for CASSIGAGGDGYTF.